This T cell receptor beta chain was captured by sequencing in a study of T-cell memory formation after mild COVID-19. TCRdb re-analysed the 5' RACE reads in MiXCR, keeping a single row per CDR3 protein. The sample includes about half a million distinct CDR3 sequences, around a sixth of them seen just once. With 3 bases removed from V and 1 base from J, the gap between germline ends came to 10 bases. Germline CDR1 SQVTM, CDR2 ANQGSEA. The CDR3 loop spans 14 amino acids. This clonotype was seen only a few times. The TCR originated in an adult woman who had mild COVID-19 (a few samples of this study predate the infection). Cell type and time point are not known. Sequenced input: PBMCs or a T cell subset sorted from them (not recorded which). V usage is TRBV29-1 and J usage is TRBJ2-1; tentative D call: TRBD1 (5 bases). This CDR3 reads CSVELGPSYNEQFF. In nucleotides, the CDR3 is TGCAGCGTTGAGTTGGGGCCTTCCTACAATGAGCAGTTCTTC.